This is a list of T cell receptor beta chains from one sample in a study of T cells expressing NK-cell markers. TCRdb reprocessed the 5' RACE reads; each CDR3 protein has one entry and no DNA is given. Its table records almost 450,000 distinct CDR3 sequences. Material: blood T cells: a sorted CD56 or NKG2C T cell subset, CD4+ or CD8+ T cells, or bulk PBMC T cells (not recorded which). These receptors were obtained from a woman aged 18 to 75 in good health. The CDR3 runs from the conserved cysteine through the conserved F or W.

V	J	CDR3
TRBV20-1	TRBJ1-2	CSTSGGFDGYTF
TRBV10-3	TRBJ2-2	CATSQGPSNTGELFF
TRBV7-2	TRBJ2-5	CASSALRETQYF
TRBV12-3/TRBV12-4	TRBJ2-5	CASSLGQGASETQYF
TRBV12-3/TRBV12-4	TRBJ2-5	CASNSQGLQDQETQYF
TRBV4-3	TRBJ2-3	CASSQGPGAFTQYF
TRBV6-1	TRBJ2-1	CASSQGLYTEQFF
TRBV5-4	TRBJ2-5	CASTLGPGLQETQYF
TRBV20-1	TRBJ1-2	CSASRRRNYGYTF
TRBV11-2	TRBJ1-1	CASSLDDRGLNTEAFF
TRBV18	TRBJ2-7	CASSPRQGQAYEQYF
TRBV6-1	TRBJ2-7	CASSEAHDTYTFGTYEQYF
TRBV11-2	TRBJ2-7	CASSSLAEGFYEQYF
TRBV7-2	TRBJ1-3	CASSRTVGSGNTIYF
TRBV7-2	TRBJ2-3	CASSPGGAMSDTQYF
TRBV28	TRBJ1-6	CASSPGTGDTSPLHF
TRBV6-5	TRBJ2-2	CASSWVGLNTGELFF
TRBV5-6	TRBJ1-2	CASSQPGTSFNGYTF
TRBV9	TRBJ2-5	CASGTGEEETQYF
TRBV20-1	TRBJ1-2	CRATGTGYGYTF
TRBV20-1	TRBJ2-2	CSARKGTGGAGTGELFF
TRBV20-1	TRBJ2-1	CSIDGQGGSGGYNEQFF
TRBV25-1	TRBJ2-2	CASSFGGALTGELFF
TRBV7-2	TRBJ2-3	CASRPPGGRLDTQYF